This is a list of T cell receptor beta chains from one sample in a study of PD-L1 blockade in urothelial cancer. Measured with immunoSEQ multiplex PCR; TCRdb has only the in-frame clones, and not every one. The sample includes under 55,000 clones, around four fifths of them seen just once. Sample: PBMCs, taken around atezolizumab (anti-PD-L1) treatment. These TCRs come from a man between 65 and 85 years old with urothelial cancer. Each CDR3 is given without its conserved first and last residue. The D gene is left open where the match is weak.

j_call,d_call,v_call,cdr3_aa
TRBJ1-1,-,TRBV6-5,ASSPTQGYTEAF
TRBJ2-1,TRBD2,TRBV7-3,ASSLASGGDEQF
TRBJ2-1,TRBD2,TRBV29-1,SVVGLADLSYNEQF
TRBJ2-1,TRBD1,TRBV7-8,ASSLSDRAHEQF
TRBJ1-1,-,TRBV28,ASCRGSGAF
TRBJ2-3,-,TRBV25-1,ASSLAGSDTQY
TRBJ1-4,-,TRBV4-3,ASSQAHSNEKLF
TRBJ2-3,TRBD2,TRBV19,ASSTGGGVNTQY
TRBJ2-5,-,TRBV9,ASNSDLARETQY
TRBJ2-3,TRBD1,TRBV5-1,ASSDGQGTDTQY
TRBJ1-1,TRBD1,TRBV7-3,ASSLTDLRGLGEAF
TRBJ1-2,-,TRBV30,AVLPYRADYGYT
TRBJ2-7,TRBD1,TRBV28,ASSTTGTGGDEQY
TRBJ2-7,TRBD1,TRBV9,ASSVAMGQGIYEQY
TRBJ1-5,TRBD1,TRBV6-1,ASSEVGSGGGQPQH
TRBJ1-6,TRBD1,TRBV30,AWSFRDRDNSPLH
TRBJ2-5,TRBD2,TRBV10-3,AIAGEEVETQY
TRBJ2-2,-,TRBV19,ASSPGGGGTGELF
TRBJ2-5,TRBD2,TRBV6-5,ASSGGDQETQY
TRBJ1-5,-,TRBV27,ASSPTGQISNQPQH
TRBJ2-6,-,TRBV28,ASSWSGTGANVLT
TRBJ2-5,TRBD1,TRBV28,ASSSRTGAGETQY
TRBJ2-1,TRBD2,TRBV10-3,AIRGTSGGQQF
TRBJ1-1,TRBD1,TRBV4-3,ASSQDSGQALTEAF
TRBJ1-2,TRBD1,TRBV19,ASSMVRGRGYT
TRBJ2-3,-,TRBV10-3,AISGGADTQY
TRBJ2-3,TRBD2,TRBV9,ASSALAGGTDTQY
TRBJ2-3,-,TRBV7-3,ASSQRKPTIDTQY
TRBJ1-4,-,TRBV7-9,ASSAFGGADNEKLF
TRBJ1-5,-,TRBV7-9,ASSSGTNQPQH
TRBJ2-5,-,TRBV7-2,ASSLRGLKETQY
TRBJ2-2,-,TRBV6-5,ASTLRRDLPGELF
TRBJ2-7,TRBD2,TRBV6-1,ASSVRSGDPSYEQY
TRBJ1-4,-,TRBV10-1,ASSERGGATNEKLF
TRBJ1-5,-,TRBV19,ASSNRGKVKQPQH
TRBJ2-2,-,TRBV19,ASSIFGVRETGELF
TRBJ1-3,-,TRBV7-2,ASSSIPGKAGNTIY
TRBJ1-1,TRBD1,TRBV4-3,ASSQLAGGNLMNTEAF
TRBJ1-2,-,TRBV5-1,ASSGGGGAGEYGYT
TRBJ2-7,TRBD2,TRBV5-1,ASSSGLAGGLTYEQY
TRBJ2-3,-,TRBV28,ASSTSWGGKRDTQY
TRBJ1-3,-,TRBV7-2,ASSLGAQGNTIY
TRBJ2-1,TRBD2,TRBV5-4,ASSPTSGGSSYNEQF
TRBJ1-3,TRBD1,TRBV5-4,ASSLRGPGNTIY
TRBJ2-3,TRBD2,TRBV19,ASSSRLAGGTYTDTQY
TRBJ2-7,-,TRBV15,ATSRDRISYEQY
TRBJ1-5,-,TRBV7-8,ASSAIRTDSNQPQH
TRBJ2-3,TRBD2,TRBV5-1,ASSPNLAGGGDTQY
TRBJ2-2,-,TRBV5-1,ASTRGDTGELF
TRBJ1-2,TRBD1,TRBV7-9,ASSRFRDRAYGYT
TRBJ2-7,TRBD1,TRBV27,ASSSWTGVGYEQY
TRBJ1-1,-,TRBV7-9,ASSPEVNTEAF
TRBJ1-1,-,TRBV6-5,ASRSSGRGNTEAF
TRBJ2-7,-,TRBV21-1,ASSKASQSLSYEQY
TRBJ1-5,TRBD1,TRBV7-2,ASSLVQGEGQPQH
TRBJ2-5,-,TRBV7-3,ASSAQGSGETQY
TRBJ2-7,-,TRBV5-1,ASRTADSSYEQY
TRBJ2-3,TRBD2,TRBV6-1,ASSERSSGRKTDTQY
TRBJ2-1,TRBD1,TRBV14,ASSQGGRGKYNEQF